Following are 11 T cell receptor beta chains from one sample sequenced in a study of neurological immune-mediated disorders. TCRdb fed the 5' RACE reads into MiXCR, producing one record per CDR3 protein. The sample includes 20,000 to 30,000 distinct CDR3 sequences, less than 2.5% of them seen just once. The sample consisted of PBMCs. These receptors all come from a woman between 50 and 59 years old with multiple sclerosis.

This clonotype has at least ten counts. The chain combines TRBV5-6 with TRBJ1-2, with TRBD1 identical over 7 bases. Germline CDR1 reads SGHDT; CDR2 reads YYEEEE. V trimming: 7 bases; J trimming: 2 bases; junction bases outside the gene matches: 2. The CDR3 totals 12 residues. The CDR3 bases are TGTGCCAGCGGGGACAGAAACTATGGCTACACCTTC. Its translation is CASGDRNYGYTF.

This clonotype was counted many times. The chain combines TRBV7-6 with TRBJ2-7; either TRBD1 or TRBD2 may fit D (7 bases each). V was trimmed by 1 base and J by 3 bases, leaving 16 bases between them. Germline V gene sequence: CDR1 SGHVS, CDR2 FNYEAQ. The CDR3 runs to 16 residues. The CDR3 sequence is CASSLVGEGAFYEQYF. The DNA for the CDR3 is TGTGCCAGCAGCTTAGTAGGGGAGGGGGCGTTCTACGAGCAGTACTTC.

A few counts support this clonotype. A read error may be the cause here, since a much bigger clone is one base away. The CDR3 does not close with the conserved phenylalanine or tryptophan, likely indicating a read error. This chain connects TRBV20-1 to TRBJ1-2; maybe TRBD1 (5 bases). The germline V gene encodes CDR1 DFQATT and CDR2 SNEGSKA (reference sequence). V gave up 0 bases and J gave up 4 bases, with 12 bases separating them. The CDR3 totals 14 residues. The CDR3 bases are TGCAGTGCTAGAGAGCAAGGGGATGCCTATGGCTACACCTGC. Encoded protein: CSAREQGDAYGYTC.

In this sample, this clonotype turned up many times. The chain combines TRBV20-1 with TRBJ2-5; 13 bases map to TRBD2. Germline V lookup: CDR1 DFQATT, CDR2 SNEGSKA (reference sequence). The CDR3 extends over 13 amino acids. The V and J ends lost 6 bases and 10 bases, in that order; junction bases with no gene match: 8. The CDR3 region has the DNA TGCAGTGCAAGACTAGCGGGAGGCGGCGGCCAGTACTTC. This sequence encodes CSARLAGGGGQYF.

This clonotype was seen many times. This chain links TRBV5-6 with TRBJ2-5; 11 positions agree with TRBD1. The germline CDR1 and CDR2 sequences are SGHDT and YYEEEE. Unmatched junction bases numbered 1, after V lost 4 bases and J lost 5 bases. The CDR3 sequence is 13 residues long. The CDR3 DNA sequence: TGTGCCAGCAGCCGGGACAGGGGGGAGACCCAGTACTTC. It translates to CASSRDRGETQYF.

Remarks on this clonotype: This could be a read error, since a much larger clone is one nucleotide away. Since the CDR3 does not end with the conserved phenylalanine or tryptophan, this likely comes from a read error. CDR3 DNA: TGTGCCAGCAGTTACGGCCCGGAAGCTTTCTGT. Translating it yields CASSYGPEAFC. This rearrangement joins TRBV6-5 to TRBJ1-1; D unclear. Trimming removed 2 bases from V and 8 bases from J, with 6 bases in between. CDR1 MNHEY and CDR2 SVGAGI come from the germline V gene. This CDR3 spans 11 amino acids.

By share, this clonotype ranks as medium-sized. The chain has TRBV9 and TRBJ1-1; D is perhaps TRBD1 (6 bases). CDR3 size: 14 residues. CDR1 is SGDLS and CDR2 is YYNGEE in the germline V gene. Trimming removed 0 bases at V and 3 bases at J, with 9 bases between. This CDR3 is CASSVGAGDTEAFF. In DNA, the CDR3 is TGTGCCAGCAGCGTAGGGGCAGGGGACACTGAAGCTTTCTTT.

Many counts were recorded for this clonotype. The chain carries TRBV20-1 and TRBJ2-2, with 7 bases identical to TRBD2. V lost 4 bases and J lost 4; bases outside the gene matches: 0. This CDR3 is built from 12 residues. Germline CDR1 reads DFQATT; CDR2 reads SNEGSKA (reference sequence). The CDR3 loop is CSATSGTGELFF. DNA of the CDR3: TGCAGTGCTACTAGCGGCACCGGGGAGCTGTTTTTT.

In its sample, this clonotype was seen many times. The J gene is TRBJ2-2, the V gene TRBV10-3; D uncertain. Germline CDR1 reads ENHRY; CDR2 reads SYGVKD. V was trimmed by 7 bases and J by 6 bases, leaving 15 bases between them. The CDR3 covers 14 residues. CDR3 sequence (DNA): TGTGCCATCAAGGATTTCAGGATCGCCGGGGAGCTGTTTTTT. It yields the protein CAIKDFRIAGELFF.

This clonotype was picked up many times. CDR3 sequence: CSAFRGDYGYTF. CDR3 sequence (DNA): TGCAGTGCTTTCCGGGGTGACTATGGCTACACCTTC. The J gene is TRBJ1-2, the V gene TRBV20-1, with unresolved D. Germline assignment: CDR1 DFQATT and CDR2 SNEGSKA (reference sequence). V was clipped by 5 bases and J by 3 bases, with 10 bases between them. The CDR3 loop spans 12 amino acids.

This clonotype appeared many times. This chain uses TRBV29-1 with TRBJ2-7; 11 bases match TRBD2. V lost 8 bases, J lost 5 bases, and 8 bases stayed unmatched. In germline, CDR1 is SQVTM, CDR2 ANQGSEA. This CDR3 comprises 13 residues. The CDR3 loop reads CSFIAGGPHEQYF. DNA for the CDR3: TGCAGCTTCATAGCGGGAGGGCCCCACGAGCAGTACTTC.